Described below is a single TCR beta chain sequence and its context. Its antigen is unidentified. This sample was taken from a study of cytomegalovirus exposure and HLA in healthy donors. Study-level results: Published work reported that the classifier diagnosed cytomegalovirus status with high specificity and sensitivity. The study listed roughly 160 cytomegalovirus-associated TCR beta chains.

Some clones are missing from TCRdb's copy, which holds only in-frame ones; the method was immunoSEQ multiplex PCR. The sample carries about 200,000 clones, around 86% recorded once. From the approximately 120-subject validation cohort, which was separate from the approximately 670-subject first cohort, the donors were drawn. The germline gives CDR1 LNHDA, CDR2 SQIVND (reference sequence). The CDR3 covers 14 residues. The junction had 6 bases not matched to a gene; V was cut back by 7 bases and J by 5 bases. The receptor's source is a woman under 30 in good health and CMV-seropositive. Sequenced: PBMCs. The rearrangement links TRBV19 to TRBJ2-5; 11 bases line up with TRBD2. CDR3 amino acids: CASTATSGMETQYF. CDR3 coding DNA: TGTGCCAGTACCGCGACTAGCGGGATGGAGACCCAGTACTTC.